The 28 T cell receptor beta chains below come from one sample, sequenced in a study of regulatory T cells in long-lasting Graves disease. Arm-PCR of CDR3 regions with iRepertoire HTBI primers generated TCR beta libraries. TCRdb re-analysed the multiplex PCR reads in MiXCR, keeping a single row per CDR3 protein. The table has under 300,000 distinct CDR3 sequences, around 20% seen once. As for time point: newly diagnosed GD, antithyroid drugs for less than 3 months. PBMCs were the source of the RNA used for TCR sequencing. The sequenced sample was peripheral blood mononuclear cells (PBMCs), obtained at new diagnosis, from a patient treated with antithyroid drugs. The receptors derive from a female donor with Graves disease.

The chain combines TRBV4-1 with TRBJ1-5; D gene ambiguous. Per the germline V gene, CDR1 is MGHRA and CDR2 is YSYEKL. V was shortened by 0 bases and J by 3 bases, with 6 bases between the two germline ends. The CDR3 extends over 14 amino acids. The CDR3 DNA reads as TGCGCCAGCAGCCAAGACCCATTCAATCAGCCCCAGCATTTT. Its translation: CASSQDPFNQPQHF.

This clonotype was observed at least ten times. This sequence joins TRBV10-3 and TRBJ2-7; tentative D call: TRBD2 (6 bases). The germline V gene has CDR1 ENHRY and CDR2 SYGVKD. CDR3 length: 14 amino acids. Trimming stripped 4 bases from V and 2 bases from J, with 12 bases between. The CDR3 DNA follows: TGTGCCATCAGTGTGACTAGGGGACCCTACGAGCAGTACTTC. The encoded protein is CAISVTRGPYEQYF.

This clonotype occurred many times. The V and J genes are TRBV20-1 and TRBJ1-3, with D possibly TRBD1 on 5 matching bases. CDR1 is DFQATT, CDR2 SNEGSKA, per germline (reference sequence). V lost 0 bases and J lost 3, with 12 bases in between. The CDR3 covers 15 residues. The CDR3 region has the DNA TGCAGTGCTAGAGATTCAGGGTTCCTTGGAAACACCATATATTTT. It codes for CSARDSGFLGNTIYF.

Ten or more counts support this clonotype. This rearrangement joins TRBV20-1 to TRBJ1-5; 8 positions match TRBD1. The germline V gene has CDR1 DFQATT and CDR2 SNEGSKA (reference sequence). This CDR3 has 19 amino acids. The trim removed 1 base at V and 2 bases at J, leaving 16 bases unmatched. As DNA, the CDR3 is TGCAGTGCTAGAGGTAGTCTGACGAGGACAGGGCTCGGCAATCAGCCCCAGCATTTT. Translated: CSARGSLTRTGLGNQPQHF.

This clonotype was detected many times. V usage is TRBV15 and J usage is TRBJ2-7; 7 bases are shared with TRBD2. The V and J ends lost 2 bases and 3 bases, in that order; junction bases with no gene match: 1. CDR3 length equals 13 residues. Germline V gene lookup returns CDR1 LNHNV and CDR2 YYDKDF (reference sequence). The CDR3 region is CATSRLADYEQYF. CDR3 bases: TGTGCCACCAGCAGACTAGCGGACTACGAGCAGTACTTC. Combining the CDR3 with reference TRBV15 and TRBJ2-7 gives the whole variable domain DAMVIQNPRYQVTQFGKPVTLSCSQTLNHNVMYWYQQKSSQAPKLLFHYYDKDFNNEADTPDNFQSRRPNTSFCFLDIRSPGLGDTAMYLCATSRLADYEQYFGPGTRLTVT.

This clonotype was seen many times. This CDR3 is CASSLYQGGTYEQYF. CDR3 DNA: TGTGCCAGCAGCTTATATCAGGGAGGGACCTACGAGCAGTACTTC. V and J are TRBV5-6 and TRBJ2-7, with 7 bases lining up with TRBD2. The CDR3 covers 15 residues. V was pared by 2 bases and J by 2 bases, with 7 bases of the junction left unmatched. Germline CDR1 is SGHDT and CDR2 is YYEEEE.

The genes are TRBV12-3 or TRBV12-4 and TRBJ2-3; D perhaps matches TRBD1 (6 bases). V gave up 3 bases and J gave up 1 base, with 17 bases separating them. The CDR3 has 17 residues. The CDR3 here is CASSLFFLGGGTDTQYF. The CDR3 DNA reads TGTGCCAGCAGTTTGTTTTTCCTTGGGGGCGGCACAGATACGCAGTATTTT.

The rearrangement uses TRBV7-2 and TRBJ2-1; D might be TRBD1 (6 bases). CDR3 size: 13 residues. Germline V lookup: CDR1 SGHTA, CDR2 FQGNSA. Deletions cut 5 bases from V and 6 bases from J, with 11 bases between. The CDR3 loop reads CASSRMTGNEQFF. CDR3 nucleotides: TGTGCCAGCAGCCGTATGACAGGCAATGAGCAGTTCTTC.

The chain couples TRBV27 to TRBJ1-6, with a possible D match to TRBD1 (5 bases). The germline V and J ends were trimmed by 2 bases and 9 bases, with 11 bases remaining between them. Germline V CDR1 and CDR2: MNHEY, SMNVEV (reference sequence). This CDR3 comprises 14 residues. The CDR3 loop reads CASSLGRAGSPLHF. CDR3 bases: TGTGCCAGCAGTTTAGGCAGGGCGGGTTCACCCCTCCACTTT.

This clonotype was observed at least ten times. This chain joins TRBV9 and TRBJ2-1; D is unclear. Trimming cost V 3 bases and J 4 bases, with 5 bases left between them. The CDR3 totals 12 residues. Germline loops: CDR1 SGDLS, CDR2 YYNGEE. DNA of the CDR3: TGTGCCAGCAGCGCCCCTTACAATGAGCAGTTCTTC. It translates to CASSAPYNEQFF.

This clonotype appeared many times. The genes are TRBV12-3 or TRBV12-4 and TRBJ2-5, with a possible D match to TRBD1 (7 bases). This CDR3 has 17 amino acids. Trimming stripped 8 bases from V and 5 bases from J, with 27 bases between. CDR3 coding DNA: TGTGCCAGCTCTCTTCTTGGGCGGGGACAGACTGCTGAGACCCAGTACTTC. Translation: CASSLLGRGQTAETQYF.

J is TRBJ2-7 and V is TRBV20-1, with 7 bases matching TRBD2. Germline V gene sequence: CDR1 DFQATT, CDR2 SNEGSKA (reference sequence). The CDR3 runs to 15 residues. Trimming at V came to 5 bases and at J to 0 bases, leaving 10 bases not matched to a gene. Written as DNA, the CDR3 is TGCAGTGCTGGGGAGGGGCAGGGTAGCTCCTACGAGCAGTACTTC. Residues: CSAGEGQGSSYEQYF.

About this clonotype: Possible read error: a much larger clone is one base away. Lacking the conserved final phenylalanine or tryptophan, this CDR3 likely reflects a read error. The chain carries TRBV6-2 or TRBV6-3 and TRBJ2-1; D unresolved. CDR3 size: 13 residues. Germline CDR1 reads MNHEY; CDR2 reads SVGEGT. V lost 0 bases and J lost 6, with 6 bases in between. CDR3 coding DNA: TGTGCCAGCAGTTACTCTCCACTCAATGAGCAGTTCCTC. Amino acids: CASSYSPLNEQFL.

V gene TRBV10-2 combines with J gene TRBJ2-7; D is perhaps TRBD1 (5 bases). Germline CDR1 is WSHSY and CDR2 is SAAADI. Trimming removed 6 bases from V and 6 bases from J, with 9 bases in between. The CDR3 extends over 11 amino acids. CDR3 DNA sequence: TGCGCCAGCAGCCGGCAGGGCGAGCAGTACTTC. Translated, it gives CASSRQGEQYF.

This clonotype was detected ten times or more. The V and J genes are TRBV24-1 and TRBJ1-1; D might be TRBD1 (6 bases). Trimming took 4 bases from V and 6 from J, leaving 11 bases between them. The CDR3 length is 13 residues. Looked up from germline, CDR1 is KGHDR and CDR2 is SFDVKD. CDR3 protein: CATSEGADPEAFF. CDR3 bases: TGTGCCACCAGTGAGGGGGCAGACCCTGAAGCTTTCTTT.

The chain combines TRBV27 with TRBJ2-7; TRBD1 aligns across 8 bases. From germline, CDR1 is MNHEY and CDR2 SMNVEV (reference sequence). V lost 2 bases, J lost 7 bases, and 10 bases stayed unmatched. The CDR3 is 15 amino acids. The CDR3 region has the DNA TGTGCCAGCAGTTTAAGGGCAGGGGGCGCATGGGAGCAGTACTTC. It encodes CASSLRAGGAWEQYF.

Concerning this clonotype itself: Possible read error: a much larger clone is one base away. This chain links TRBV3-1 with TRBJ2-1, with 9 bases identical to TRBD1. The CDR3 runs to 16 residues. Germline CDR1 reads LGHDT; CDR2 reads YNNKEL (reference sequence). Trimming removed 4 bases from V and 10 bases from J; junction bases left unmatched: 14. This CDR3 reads CASSPSGTGYDYEQFF. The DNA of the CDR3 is TGTGCCAGCAGCCCTTCCGGGACAGGGTATGACTACGAGCAGTTCTTC.

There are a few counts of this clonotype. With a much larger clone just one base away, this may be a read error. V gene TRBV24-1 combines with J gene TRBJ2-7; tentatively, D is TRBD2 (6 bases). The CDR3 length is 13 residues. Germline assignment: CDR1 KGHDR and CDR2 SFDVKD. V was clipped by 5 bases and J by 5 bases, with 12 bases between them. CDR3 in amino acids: CATSGLTGDEQYF. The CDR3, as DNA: TGTGCCACCAGTGGACTAACGGGAGACGAGCAGTACTTC.

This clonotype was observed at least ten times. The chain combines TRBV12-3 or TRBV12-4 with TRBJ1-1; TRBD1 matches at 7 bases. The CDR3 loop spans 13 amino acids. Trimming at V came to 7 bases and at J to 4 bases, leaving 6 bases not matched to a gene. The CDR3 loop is CASTVTGSTEAFF. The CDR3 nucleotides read TGTGCCAGCACGGTGACAGGGAGCACTGAAGCTTTCTTT.

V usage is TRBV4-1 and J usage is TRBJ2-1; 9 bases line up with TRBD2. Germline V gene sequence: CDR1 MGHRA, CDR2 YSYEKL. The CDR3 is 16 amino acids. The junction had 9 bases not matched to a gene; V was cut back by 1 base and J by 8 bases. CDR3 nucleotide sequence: TGCGCCAGCAGCCAAGCAATAGCGGGAGCCTTGGATGAGCAGTTCTTC. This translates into CASSQAIAGALDEQFF.

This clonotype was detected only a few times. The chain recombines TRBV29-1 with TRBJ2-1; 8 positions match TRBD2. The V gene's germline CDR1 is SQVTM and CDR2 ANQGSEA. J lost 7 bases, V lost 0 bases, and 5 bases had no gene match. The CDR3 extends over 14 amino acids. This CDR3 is CSVEDRTSRNEQFF. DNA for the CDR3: TGCAGCGTTGAAGACAGGACTAGCCGGAATGAGCAGTTCTTC.

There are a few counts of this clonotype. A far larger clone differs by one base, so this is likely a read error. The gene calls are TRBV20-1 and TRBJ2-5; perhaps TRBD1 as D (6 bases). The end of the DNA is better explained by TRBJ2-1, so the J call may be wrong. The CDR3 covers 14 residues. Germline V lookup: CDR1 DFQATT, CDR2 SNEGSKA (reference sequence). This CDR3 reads CSAPGRGSYNEQFF. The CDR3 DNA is TGCAGTGCTCCCGGCAGGGGTTCTTACAATGAGCAGTTCTTC.

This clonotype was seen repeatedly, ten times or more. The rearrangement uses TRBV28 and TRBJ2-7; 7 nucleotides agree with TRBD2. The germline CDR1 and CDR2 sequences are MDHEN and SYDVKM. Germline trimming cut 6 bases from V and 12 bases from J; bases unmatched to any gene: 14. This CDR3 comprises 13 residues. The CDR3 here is CASSPPLGAGAYF. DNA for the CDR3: TGTGCCAGCAGCCCTCCTCTCGGCGCGGGAGCGTACTTC.

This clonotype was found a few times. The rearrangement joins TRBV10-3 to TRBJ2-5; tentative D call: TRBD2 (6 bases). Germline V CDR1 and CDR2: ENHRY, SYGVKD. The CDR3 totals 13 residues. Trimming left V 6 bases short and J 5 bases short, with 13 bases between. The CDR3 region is CAIRGGRGETQYF. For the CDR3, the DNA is TGTGCCATCAGGGGGGGACGAGGGGAGACCCAGTACTTC.

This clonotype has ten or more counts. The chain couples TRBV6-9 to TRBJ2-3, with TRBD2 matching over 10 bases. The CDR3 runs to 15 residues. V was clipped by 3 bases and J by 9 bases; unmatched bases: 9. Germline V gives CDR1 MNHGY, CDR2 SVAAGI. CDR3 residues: CASSYSAGGPETQYF. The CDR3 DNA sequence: TGTGCCAGCAGTTACTCAGCGGGGGGGCCGGAGACGCAGTATTTT.

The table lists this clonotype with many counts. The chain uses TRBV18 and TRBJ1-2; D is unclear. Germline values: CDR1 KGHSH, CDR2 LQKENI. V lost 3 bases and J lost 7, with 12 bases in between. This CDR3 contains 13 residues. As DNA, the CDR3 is TGTGCCAGCTCACCCGTCCAAAAGGGTGGCTACACCTTC. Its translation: CASSPVQKGGYTF.

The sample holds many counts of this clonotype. CDR3 protein: CSVGQDGTSGRINEQFF. The CDR3 DNA sequence: TGCAGCGTAGGACAGGACGGGACTAGCGGGAGGATCAATGAGCAGTTCTTC. This chain uses TRBV29-1 with TRBJ2-1, with 15 bases matching TRBD2. CDR1 is SQVTM, CDR2 ANQGSEA, per germline. Trimming took 6 bases from V and 6 from J; bases not matched to a gene: 12. The CDR3 totals 17 residues.

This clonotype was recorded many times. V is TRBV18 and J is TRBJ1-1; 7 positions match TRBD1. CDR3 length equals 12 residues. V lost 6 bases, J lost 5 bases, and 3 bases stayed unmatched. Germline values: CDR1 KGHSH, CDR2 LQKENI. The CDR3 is CASSTGATEAFF. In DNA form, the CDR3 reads TGTGCCAGCTCCACAGGGGCAACTGAAGCTTTCTTT.